One and the same sample provided the 5 T cell receptor beta chains below, sequenced in a study of technical replicates of blood from a handful of donors. Assay: immunoSEQ multiplex PCR; the TCRdb copy retains only in-frame clones and omits some. The profile shows fewer than 95,000 clones, 94% of them singletons. The sequenced sample was T cells isolated from PBMCs. The receptors were sampled from a human donor in good health.

V gene TRBV11-3 combines with J gene TRBJ2-4; TRBD2 matches 7 bases. CDR1 is SGHNT, CDR2 YENEEA, per germline. The V and J ends lost 3 bases and 1 base, in that order; junction bases with no gene match: 0. The CDR3 is 14 residues long. The CDR3 here is CASSFGGAKNIQYF. The CDR3 region has the DNA TGTGCCAGCAGCTTCGGGGGGGCCAAAAACATTCAGTACTTC.

J is TRBJ2-7 and V is TRBV10-3, with 9 bases matching TRBD1. From germline, CDR1 is ENHRY and CDR2 SYGVKD. V trimming: 0 bases; J trimming: 6 bases; junction bases outside the gene matches: 6. CDR3 length equals 15 residues. CDR3 sequence: CAISESPGQGPEQYF. The DNA of the CDR3 is TGTGCCATCAGTGAGTCCCCGGGACAGGGACCCGAGCAGTACTTC.

The CDR3 DNA follows: TGCGCCAGCAGCCAAGATACGGGAGAGGCTGGAAACACCATATATTTT. Encoded protein: CASSQDTGEAGNTIYF. The chain uses TRBV4-1 and TRBJ1-3; D is undetermined. Germline values: CDR1 MGHRA, CDR2 YSYEKL. This CDR3 contains 16 residues. V gave up 0 bases and J gave up 2 bases, with 11 bases separating them.

The V gene is TRBV28, the J gene TRBJ2-7; tentative D call: TRBD2 (6 bases). Deletions cut 1 base from V and 1 base from J, with 8 bases between. CDR3 length equals 14 residues. Germline assignment: CDR1 MDHEN and CDR2 SYDVKM. DNA of the CDR3: TGTGCCAGCAGTTTATACGGGAGTTCCTACGAGCAGTACTTC. Residues: CASSLYGSSYEQYF.

The rearrangement joins TRBV9 to TRBJ1-3, with TRBD1 as a possible D gene (6 bases). CDR3 length: 14 amino acids. Germline assignment: CDR1 SGDLS and CDR2 YYNGEE. V lost 4 bases and J lost 2, with 10 bases in between. The CDR3 here is CASSLQGAGNTIYF. Written as DNA, the CDR3 is TGTGCCAGCAGCCTACAGGGCGCTGGAAACACCATATATTTT. Full variable domain (outside the CDR3, taken from reference TRBV9 and TRBJ1-3): DSGVTQTPKHLITATGQRVTLRCSPRSGDLSVYWYQQSLDQGLQFLIQYYNGEERAKGNILERFSAQQFPDLHSELNLSSLELGDSALYFCASSLQGAGNTIYFGEGSWLTVV.